This T cell receptor (beta chain) was obtained from a study of early T cells in non-severe SARS-CoV-2 infection (dated by TCRdb to about 2021). For context, the study as a whole: Because TCR sequencing was done on bulk RNA from unsorted whole blood, the alpha and beta chains could not be paired. The paper as a whole reports these results and caveats: VDJdb matching was skewed toward anti-spike CD8 responses, so virus-specific expansions were likely underestimated and private and CD4 specificities were missed.

This clonotype was detected only a few times. Its antigen remains unidentified. No much larger clonotype is one base removed from it; base qualities were not supplied. The library was obtained by 5' RACE. Reads for this sample came from a NextSeq 500. To correct for sequencing error and PCR bias, the TCR library protocol tagged individual cDNA molecules with unique molecular identifiers. Both TCR alpha and beta chains were sequenced, and tight co-correlation was observed between alpha and beta sequence abundances in each sample. Per the original workflow: Decombinator V4 was used to annotate TCR sequences for V gene, J gene and CDR3. TCRs were defined as expanded if a significant change between any two time points was detected under a Poisson model with p below 0.0001. TCR abundances were normalised to the total number of TCRs sequenced in each sample and reported as counts per million. MAIT TCRs were defined by TRAV1-2 paired with TRAJ12, TRAJ20 or TRAJ33, and iNKT TCRs by TRAV10 paired with TRAJ18. A search of VDJdb, accessed on 1 November 2021, was run for TCRs annotated to CMV, EBV and SARS-CoV-2, with TCRs annotated for multiple antigens excluded. The public reads were quality trimmed at Q25 with fastp and then assembled into clones with MiXCR by TCRdb, keeping productive beta chains. Rows are unified per CDR3 protein, each entry keeping the most common DNA and genes. TCRdb assigned the V and J calls; the authors' analysis was not used. For this sample there are about 110,000 distinct CDR3 sequences; over 9.5% appear just once. The ten largest clones capture approximately 4% of the sample.

Including cysteine and phenylalanine, the CDR3 has 15 amino acids. The DNA shown is the 45-base CDR3, in frame from base 1. The germline V gene (reference sequence) supplies CDR1 LGHDT and CDR2 YNNKEL. Trimmed from V: 6 bases; trimmed from J: 2 bases; junction bases lacking a gene match: 7. This was a case-control study nested in a cohort of healthcare workers in London, UK, who had nasopharyngeal swab PCR tests and blood samples taken every week. Healthcare workers were enrolled in the week of the UK lockdown, from 23 to 31 March 2020, and were followed every week for up to roughly 15 weeks. Recombination linked TRBV3-1 to TRBJ2-1, and TRBD1 aligns with 7 junction nucleotides. This specimen was whole blood, taken at baseline. This TCR came from an adult who was a healthcare worker with PCR-confirmed SARS-CoV-2 infection or an uninfected control (not recorded which). The CDR3 here reads CASSPNRGTYNEQFF. The DNA sequence is given as TGTGCCAGCAGTCCTAACAGGGGTACCTACAATGAGCAGTTCTTC.